There are a few counts of the clone carrying this T cell receptor (beta chain). This sample was included in a study of identical twins. MiXCR was run by TCRdb on the 5' RACE reads, yielding one entry per CDR3 protein. The sample has around 370,000 distinct CDR3 sequences, about 10% seen once. This sequence originates from a woman aged 50 to 60 in good health. The material sequenced was naive T cells sorted from blood.

CDR3 DNA: TGCAGCGTCGTGGGGGATATCGGGGAGCTGTTTTTT. Translating it yields CSVVGDIGELFF. This chain connects TRBV29-1 to TRBJ2-2; D may match TRBD1 or TRBD2 (5 bases each). The germline CDR1 and CDR2 sequences are SQVTM and ANQGSEA. Trimming cost V 6 bases and J 7 bases, with 12 bases left between them. The CDR3 loop spans 12 amino acids.